This is a list of T cell receptor beta chains from one sample in a study of OX40 agonist ivuxolimab in advanced cancers. Profiled with immunoSEQ multiplex PCR; TCRdb holds only in-frame clones, not every one. Of 90,000 to 100,000 clones in the sample, roughly 80% were seen once. The sample here was CD4+ or CD8+ T cells sorted from blood, taken in a trial of the OX40 agonist ivuxolimab. These receptors were collected from an adult with an advanced solid tumor such as melanoma, head and neck, liver or kidney cancer. The CDR3 runs from the conserved cysteine through the conserved F or W. The order of the fields is V gene, clone size, J gene, D gene, CDR3 length, CDR3 protein, CDR3 DNA. A D gene is named only where the DNA matches it firmly. Clone size, where shown, is once, few, many, or a class for clones that have expanded.

V: TRBV10-3
size: -
J: TRBJ2-7
D: TRBD2
length: 15
CDR3: CAISESIGGRYEQYF
DNA: TGTGCCATCAGTGAGTCGATCGGGGGGAGGTACGAGCAGTACTTC

V: TRBV27
size: once
J: TRBJ2-7
D: -
length: 14
CDR3: CASSPTQVTYEQYF
DNA: TGTGCCAGCAGCCCTACCCAAGTAACCTACGAGCAGTACTTC

V: TRBV18
size: -
J: TRBJ1-1
D: -
length: 14
CDR3: CASSPQWGNTEAFF
DNA: TGTGCCAGCTCACCGCAATGGGGAAACACTGAAGCTTTCTTT

V: TRBV2
size: -
J: TRBJ1-6
D: -
length: 11
CDR3: CASSDNSPLHF
DNA: TGTGCCAGCAGTGATAATTCACCCCTCCACTTT

V: TRBV6-6
size: -
J: TRBJ2-2
D: -
length: 14
CDR3: CASWWGANTGELFF
DNA: TGTGCCAGCTGGTGGGGGGCCAACACCGGGGAGCTGTTTTTT

V: TRBV28
size: -
J: TRBJ2-5
D: TRBD2
length: 19
CDR3: CASSLKWIGGGLLKETQYF
DNA: TGTGCCAGCAGTTTAAAATGGATTGGCGGGGGGCTTCTGAAAGAGACCCAGTACTTC

V: TRBV10-1
size: -
J: TRBJ2-7
D: -
length: 13
CDR3: CATHKQVSYEQYF
DNA: TGCGCCACCCACAAGCAGGTTTCCTACGAGCAGTACTTC

V: TRBV4-2
size: -
J: TRBJ2-3
D: TRBD1
length: 18
CDR3: CAGLGFTVGQGGTDTQYF
DNA: TGTGCCGGGCTAGGCTTTACGGTTGGACAGGGGGGTACAGATACGCAGTATTTT

V: TRBV7-2
size: once
J: TRBJ2-1
D: -
length: 15
CDR3: CASSFVAGVSNEQFF
DNA: TGTGCCAGCAGCTTCGTGGCAGGGGTAAGCAATGAGCAGTTCTTC

V: TRBV19
size: -
J: TRBJ1-3
D: -
length: 13
CDR3: CASMMAAGNTIYF
DNA: TGTGCCAGTATGATGGCAGCCGGAAACACCATATATTTT

V: TRBV4-3
size: -
J: TRBJ2-1
D: TRBD2
length: 16
CDR3: CASSQRTSGSYNEQFF
DNA: TGCGCCAGCAGCCAACGGACTAGCGGATCCTACAATGAGCAGTTCTTC

V: TRBV5-6
size: once
J: TRBJ1-2
D: -
length: 15
CDR3: CASSLYRGAVYGYTF
DNA: TGTGCCAGCAGCTTGTACCGGGGGGCGGTCTATGGCTACACCTTC

V: TRBV6-4
size: -
J: TRBJ2-7
D: -
length: 13
CDR3: CASSAQVGYEQYF
DNA: TGTGCCAGCAGTGCACAGGTAGGCTACGAGCAGTACTTC

V: TRBV19
size: few
J: TRBJ1-2
D: -
length: 16
CDR3: CASSPPGYGEGYGYTF
DNA: TGTGCCAGTTCTCCCCCAGGGTACGGAGAGGGCTATGGCTACACCTTC

V: TRBV5-6
size: -
J: TRBJ1-5
D: TRBD1
length: 15
CDR3: CASSLKQGQTQPQHF
DNA: TGTGCCAGCAGCTTGAAACAGGGGCAGACTCAGCCCCAGCATTTT

V: TRBV5-1
size: -
J: TRBJ2-7
D: TRBD2
length: 16
CDR3: CASSLGILAGYGEQYF
DNA: TGCGCCAGCAGCTTGGGGATTCTAGCGGGGTATGGCGAGCAGTACTTC

V: TRBV11-2
size: -
J: TRBJ1-2
D: TRBD1
length: 14
CDR3: CASSRGQGASGYTF
DNA: TGTGCCAGCAGCAGGGGGCAGGGGGCTAGTGGCTACACCTTC

V: TRBV28
size: -
J: TRBJ1-5
D: -
length: 14
CDR3: CASSFREGYQPQHF
DNA: TGTGCCAGCAGTTTCCGGGAGGGATATCAGCCCCAGCATTTT

V: TRBV6-5
size: -
J: TRBJ2-7
D: -
length: 13
CDR3: CASSDLPTYEQYF
DNA: TGTGCCAGCAGCGACCTACCTACCTACGAGCAGTACTTC

V: TRBV29-1
size: -
J: TRBJ2-1
D: -
length: 11
CDR3: CSVFQGSEQFF
DNA: TGCAGCGTTTTCCAGGGGAGTGAGCAGTTCTTC

V: TRBV6-6
size: -
J: TRBJ2-2
D: TRBD1
length: 15
CDR3: CASRSGQTNTGELFF
DNA: TGTGCCAGCAGATCGGGACAGACGAACACCGGGGAGCTGTTTTTT

V: TRBV6-5
size: -
J: TRBJ2-1
D: -
length: 14
CDR3: CASSKGHFNNEQFF
DNA: TGTGCCAGCAGTAAGGGACACTTCAACAATGAGCAGTTCTTC

V: TRBV14
size: -
J: TRBJ2-1
D: -
length: 15
CDR3: CASSYGGFPYNEQFF
DNA: TGTGCCAGCAGCTATGGGGGGTTCCCCTACAATGAGCAGTTCTTC

V: TRBV27
size: -
J: TRBJ1-1
D: -
length: 14
CDR3: CASSYAQGWSEAFF
DNA: TGTGCCAGCAGTTACGCCCAGGGGTGGTCAGAAGCTTTCTTT

V: TRBV5-6
size: -
J: TRBJ2-5
D: -
length: 15
CDR3: CASSLGRGSGETQYF
DNA: TGTGCCAGCAGCTTGGGTCGAGGGAGTGGTGAGACCCAGTACTTC

V: TRBV7-6
size: -
J: TRBJ2-1
D: -
length: 16
CDR3: CASSLGGAHKSNEQFF
DNA: TGTGCCAGCAGCTTAGGGGGGGCACATAAGTCCAATGAGCAGTTCTTC

V: TRBV9
size: once
J: TRBJ2-3
D: -
length: 12
CDR3: CASSVGTDTQYF
DNA: TGTGCCAGCAGCGTGGGCACAGATACGCAGTATTTT

V: TRBV7-2
size: -
J: TRBJ2-7
D: TRBD2
length: 14
CDR3: CASSGGGPSYEQYF
DNA: TGTGCCAGCTCTGGGGGAGGGCCATCCTACGAGCAGTACTTC

V: TRBV9
size: -
J: TRBJ1-6
D: -
length: 17
CDR3: CASSASDREGFNSPLHF
DNA: TGTGCCAGCAGCGCCAGTGACAGAGAAGGTTTCAATTCACCCCTCCACTTT

V: TRBV7-2
size: -
J: TRBJ2-2
D: TRBD2
length: 17
CDR3: CASSFLRLAGATGELFF
DNA: TGTGCCAGCAGCTTCCTACGACTAGCGGGCGCCACCGGGGAGCTGTTTTTT

V: TRBV18
size: -
J: TRBJ2-1
D: TRBD1
length: 15
CDR3: CASSPGQGSVNEQFF
DNA: TGTGCCAGCTCACCGGGACAGGGGTCGGTCAATGAGCAGTTCTTC

V: TRBV4-1
size: -
J: TRBJ2-3
D: TRBD2
length: 15
CDR3: CASSLGTSGTDTQYF
DNA: TGCGCCAGCAGCCTCGGGACTAGCGGCACAGATACGCAGTATTTT

V: TRBV18
size: -
J: TRBJ2-1
D: -
length: 14
CDR3: CASSWGSSYNEQFF
DNA: TGTGCCAGCTCATGGGGGAGCTCCTACAATGAGCAGTTCTTC

V: TRBV9
size: -
J: TRBJ2-7
D: TRBD1
length: 15
CDR3: CASSVEAGGSYEQYF
DNA: TGTGCCAGCAGCGTCGAGGCAGGGGGCTCCTACGAGCAGTACTTC

V: TRBV28
size: -
J: TRBJ1-2
D: -
length: 13
CDR3: CASSLQSNYGYTF
DNA: TGTGCCAGCAGTTTACAGTCTAACTATGGCTACACCTTC

V: TRBV14
size: once
J: TRBJ2-1
D: -
length: 16
CDR3: CASSQRVGPTYNEQFF
DNA: TGTGCCAGCAGCCAAAGGGTTGGGCCGACCTACAATGAGCAGTTCTTC

V: TRBV7-6
size: once
J: TRBJ2-2
D: TRBD2
length: 18
CDR3: CASSLTVMGSGSDGELFF
DNA: TGTGCCAGCAGCTTAACAGTCATGGGTAGCGGGAGCGACGGGGAGCTGTTTTTT

V: TRBV5-1
size: -
J: TRBJ2-6
D: -
length: 16
CDR3: CASSLETGSGANVLTF
DNA: TGCGCCAGCAGCCTGGAGACAGGCTCTGGGGCCAACGTCCTGACTTTC

V: TRBV21-1
size: -
J: TRBJ2-3
D: -
length: 15
CDR3: CASSKGTWITDTQYF
DNA: TGTGCCAGCAGCAAAGGGACGTGGATAACAGATACGCAGTATTTT

V: TRBV5-1
size: few
J: TRBJ1-1
D: -
length: 15
CDR3: CASSSLRGANTEAFF
DNA: TGCGCCAGCAGCTCCCTGAGGGGAGCAAACACTGAAGCTTTCTTT